This entry lists 10 T cell receptor beta chains sequenced from one sample in a study of blood T cell repertoires in COVID-19. The protocol was immunoSEQ multiplex PCR, while the TCRdb copy is restricted to in-frame clones and leaves out a portion. The sample contains about half a million clones, roughly 88% of which appear only once. The source material was peripheral blood. The receptors derive from a human donor in a cohort sampled during active COVID-19.

The V call is TRBV9, the J call TRBJ2-5, with D possibly matching TRBD2 (5 bases). The CDR3 loop spans 14 amino acids. Trimming left V 0 bases short and J 9 bases short, with 15 bases between. Germline V CDR1 and CDR2: SGDLS, YYNGEE. CDR3 in DNA: TGTGCCAGCAGCGTAGAGCAGGACTCGGTCTCCCAGTACTTC. Its translation is CASSVEQDSVSQYF.

This chain connects TRBV9 to TRBJ2-5; 8 nucleotides agree with TRBD2. Per the germline V gene, CDR1 is SGDLS and CDR2 is YYNGEE. With 2 bases clipped from V and 1 base from J, the junction kept 7 bases outside the gene matches. The CDR3 extends over 16 amino acids. CDR3 in amino acids: CASSVGAGAIQETQYF. The CDR3 DNA reads TGTGCCAGCAGCGTGGGAGCGGGAGCCATCCAAGAGACCCAGTACTTC.

The V gene is TRBV7-9, the J gene TRBJ2-7; 9 bases align to TRBD1. The germline gives CDR1 SEHNR, CDR2 FQNEAQ (reference sequence). The CDR3 contains 16 residues. Trimming at V came to 4 bases and at J to 3 bases, leaving 10 bases not matched to a gene. CDR3 coding DNA: TGTGCCAGCAGCTCACTTCCTACAGGGGGCAACTACGAGCAGTACTTC. Its translation is CASSSLPTGGNYEQYF.

The chain has TRBV5-1 and TRBJ2-5; D possibly corresponds to TRBD1 (6 bases). V was pared by 0 bases and J by 0 bases, with 9 bases between. Germline V lookup: CDR1 SGHRS, CDR2 YFSETQ. CDR3 length: 15 residues. CDR3 nucleotide sequence: TGCGCCAGCAGCTTGGCTGGACAGAACCAAGAGACCCAGTACTTC. This translates into CASSLAGQNQETQYF.

This chain uses TRBV10-3 with TRBJ1-5; D is ambiguous. The CDR3 length is 15 residues. Germline CDR1 and CDR2: ENHRY and SYGVKD. Between the trimmed V and J ends, which lost 8 bases and 0 bases, there was a span of 14 bases. The CDR3 bases are TGTGCCATCGCGGAGAGTGTAAATAGCAATCAGCCCCAGCATTTT. This gives the protein CAIAESVNSNQPQHF.

The rearrangement uses TRBV29-1 and TRBJ1-2; unclear D gene. This CDR3 contains 14 residues. The germline V gene encodes CDR1 SQVTM and CDR2 ANQGSEA. V gave up 2 bases and J gave up 0 bases, with 10 bases separating them. CDR3 DNA sequence: TGCAGCGTTGAATTGGGCTCCTCTAACTATGGCTACACCTTC. Protein sequence: CSVELGSSNYGYTF.

This rearrangement joins TRBV5-1 to TRBJ2-5; D might be TRBD2 (6 bases). The germline V gene encodes CDR1 SGHRS and CDR2 YFSETQ. The CDR3 loop spans 13 amino acids. The germline V and J ends were trimmed by 6 bases and 0 bases, with 9 bases remaining between them. The CDR3, as DNA: TGCGCCAGCAACACGGGGGACCAAGAGACCCAGTACTTC. Protein sequence: CASNTGDQETQYF.

This chain joins TRBV27 and TRBJ2-5, with D unresolved. The CDR3 consists of 13 residues. V was cut by 3 bases and J by 2 bases, with 7 bases left in between. Germline CDR1 reads MNHEY; CDR2 reads SMNVEV (reference sequence). CDR3 amino acids: CASSLVQQETQYF. CDR3 nucleotides: TGTGCCAGCAGTTTGGTACAGCAAGAGACCCAGTACTTC.

The chain recombines TRBV7-9 with TRBJ2-1, with 11 bases identical to TRBD2. J gave up 7 bases and V 4 bases, and 9 bases lay outside the gene matches. The CDR3 is made up of 16 amino acids. CDR1 SEHNR and CDR2 FQNEAQ come from the germline V gene (reference sequence). The CDR3 spells CASSSVGTSGVNEQFF. CDR3 sequence (DNA): TGTGCCAGCAGCTCGGTCGGGACTAGCGGAGTAAATGAGCAGTTCTTC.

V usage is TRBV19 and J usage is TRBJ1-5, with D possibly being TRBD1 (6 bases). The CDR3 spans 15 residues. With 10 bases removed from V and 2 bases from J, the gap between germline ends came to 18 bases. Germline-derived CDR1 and CDR2 are LNHDA and SQIVND (reference sequence). CDR3: CANWVGGQGNQPQHF. CDR3 nucleotides: TGTGCCAATTGGGTCGGGGGGCAGGGCAATCAGCCCCAGCATTTT.